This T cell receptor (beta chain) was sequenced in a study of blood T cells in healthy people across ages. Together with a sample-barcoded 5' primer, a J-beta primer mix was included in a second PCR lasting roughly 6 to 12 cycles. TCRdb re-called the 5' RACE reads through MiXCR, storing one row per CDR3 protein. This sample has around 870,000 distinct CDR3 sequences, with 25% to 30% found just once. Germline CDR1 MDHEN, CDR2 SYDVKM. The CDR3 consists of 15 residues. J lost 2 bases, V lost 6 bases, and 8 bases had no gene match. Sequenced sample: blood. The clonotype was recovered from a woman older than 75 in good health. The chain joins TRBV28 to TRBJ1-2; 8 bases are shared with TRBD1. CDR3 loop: CASRGDAGGNYGYTF. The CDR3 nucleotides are TGTGCCAGCAGGGGGGATGCAGGGGGCAACTATGGCTACACCTTC.